Shown below are 26 T cell receptor beta chains from a single sample sequenced in a study of shared clonotypes between healthy human individuals (dated by TCRdb to between 2020 and 2021). Library preparation employed the immunoSEQ multiplex PCR assay. As stored in TCRdb, this immuneACCESS dataset retains in-frame rearrangements with V and J assigned. A fraction of the clones does not appear; measured against another copy, unresolved V genes explain less than half of the discrepancy, and the remainder lacks a known reason. The sample data list over a million clones, and about 76% of these were observed just once. The top ten constitute about 1.4% of the sample. What was sequenced was memory CD4+ T cells sorted from blood. Sample cell subset or site, as interpreted from the label and publication: CD45RA-negative fraction. These receptors all stem from a man between 18 and 29 years old in good health.

This chain uses TRBV29-1 with TRBJ2-7, with D unclear. This CDR3 spans 11 amino acids. Trimming removed 6 bases at V and 0 bases at J, with 6 bases between. Germline-derived CDR1 and CDR2 are SQVTM and ANQGSEA. The CDR3 nucleotides read TGCAGCGTCCTCGACTCCTACGAGCAGTACTTC. Translated: CSVLDSYEQYF.

V gene TRBV5-5 combines with J gene TRBJ2-1; TRBD1 matches at 10 bases. Germline V gives CDR1 SGHKS, CDR2 YYEKEE (reference sequence). The CDR3 sequence is 16 residues long. J was trimmed by 0 bases and V by 5 bases; bases with no gene match: 5. The CDR3: CASSGRTGGSYNEQFF. CDR3 coding DNA: TGTGCCAGCAGTGGGAGGACAGGGGGCTCCTACAATGAGCAGTTCTTC.

A word on this clone: Given a much more abundant clone one base away, this may be a read error. This chain uses TRBV7-3 with TRBJ2-2; D call uncertain. V lost 3 bases, J lost 3 bases, and 5 bases lay in between. The CDR3 covers 13 residues. CDR1 and CDR2 (germline): SGHTA, FQGTGA. Written as DNA, the CDR3 is TGTGCCAGCAGCTTCGATCACACCGGGGAGCTGTTTTTT. Encoded protein: CASSFDHTGELFF.

The chain recombines TRBV11-2 with TRBJ2-7; D is undetermined. V lost 5 bases to trimming and J lost 2 bases, with 13 bases between them. Germline V gene lookup returns CDR1 SGHAT and CDR2 FQNNGV. This CDR3 spans 14 amino acids. This CDR3 is CASSPLSNPYEQYF. CDR3 sequence (DNA): TGTGCCAGCAGCCCCCTCTCTAATCCCTACGAGCAGTACTTC.

V usage is TRBV19 and J usage is TRBJ1-1, with TRBD1 matching over 10 bases. The CDR3 sequence is 14 residues long. With 10 bases clipped from V and 5 bases from J, the junction kept 10 bases outside the gene matches. CDR1 and CDR2 from the germline V gene are LNHDA and SQIVND (reference sequence). CDR3 protein: CATLRDRGGTEAFF. DNA for the CDR3: TGTGCCACCCTACGGGACAGGGGAGGAACTGAAGCTTTCTTT. Full variable domain (rest looked up from reference TRBV19 and TRBJ1-1): DGGITQSPKYLFRKEGQNVTLSCEQNLNHDAMYWYRQDPGQGLRLIYYSQIVNDFQKGDIAEGYSVSREKKESFPLTVTSAQKNPTAFYLCATLRDRGGTEAFFGQGTRLTVV.

Regarding this clone: Germline is not matched at one junction end, which may reflect a read error. The chain has TRBV25-1 and TRBJ1-4, with D perhaps TRBD1 (5 bases). This CDR3 is 16 amino acids long. Looked up from germline, CDR1 is MGHDK and CDR2 is SYGVNS. Here the CDR3 reads CASSGGVGVQNGKLFF. The CDR3 DNA is TGTGCCAGCAGTGGCGGAGTGGGGGTCCAGAATGGAAAACTGTTTTTT.

A note on this clone: The sample carries other DNA sequences with the same CDR3. This sequence joins TRBV5-1 and TRBJ1-1; D gene uncertain. Germline lookup yields CDR1 SGHRS and CDR2 YFSETQ. Trimming removed 0 bases at V and 0 bases at J, with 3 bases between. This CDR3 region has 13 residues. The CDR3 spells CASSLGVNTEAFF. CDR3 coding DNA: TGCGCCAGCAGCTTGGGGGTGAACACTGAAGCTTTCTTT.

In its sample, this clone was seen a few times. The V call is TRBV30, the J call TRBJ1-2, with TRBD1 identical over 10 bases. V lost 4 bases to trimming and J lost 6 bases; unmatched junction nucleotides: 8. The CDR3 runs to 14 residues. Germline V gene data show CDR1 as GTSNPN and CDR2 as SVGIG (reference sequence). Written as DNA, the CDR3 is TGTGCCTGGATTCGGGACAGGGGAGGGGATGGCTACACCTTC. Its translation: CAWIRDRGGDGYTF. The entire variable domain, with the rest obtained from reference TRBV30 and TRBJ1-2, is as follows: SQTIHQWPATLVQPVGSPLSLECTVEGTSNPNLYWYRQAAGRGLQLLFYSVGIGQISSEVPQNLSASRPQDRQFILSSKKLLLSDSGFYLCAWIRDRGGDGYTFGSGTRLTVV.

The chain employs TRBV5-6 and TRBJ1-2; the D is unclear. The ends were cut back, 1 base at V and 4 bases at J, with 14 bases in the middle. The length of the CDR3 is 15 residues. Germline V gene lookup returns CDR1 SGHDT and CDR2 YYEEEE. The CDR3 reads CASSLWTDRAYGYTF. The CDR3 DNA sequence: TGTGCCAGCAGCTTGTGGACCGACCGGGCCTATGGCTACACCTTC.

The chain employs TRBV30 and TRBJ2-7; 13 bases map to TRBD2. J lost 0 bases, V lost 3 bases, and 5 bases had no gene match. Germline-derived CDR1 and CDR2 are GTSNPN and SVGIG (reference sequence). CDR3 length: 16 residues. The CDR3 loop reads CAWRRTSGSSSYEQYF. CDR3 DNA: TGTGCCTGGAGACGGACTAGCGGGAGCTCCTCCTACGAGCAGTACTTC.

Comment on this clone: This specimen includes other DNA sequences encoding the same CDR3. The V gene is TRBV10-3, the J gene TRBJ2-5, with D possibly TRBD2 on 5 matching bases. The CDR3 loop spans 14 amino acids. V gave up 0 bases and J gave up 2 bases, with 7 bases separating them. Germline lookup yields CDR1 ENHRY and CDR2 SYGVKD. CDR3 DNA: TGTGCCATCAGTGAGTCTGGACTTCAAGAGACCCAGTACTTC. It encodes CAISESGLQETQYF.

The chain joins TRBV5-1 to TRBJ2-7; 7 bases agree with TRBD2. CDR3 size: 14 residues. Unmatched junction bases numbered 7, after V lost 4 bases and J lost 3 bases. Per germline, CDR1 SGHRS and CDR2 YFSETQ. The DNA for the CDR3 is TGCGCCAGCAGCCCGACTAGCATTGACTACGAGCAGTACTTC. It translates to CASSPTSIDYEQYF.

The J gene is TRBJ1-1, the V gene TRBV19; unclear D gene. Trimming shortened V by 4 bases and J by 2 bases, and 8 bases separated the two germline ends. Germline V gives CDR1 LNHDA, CDR2 SQIVND (reference sequence). The CDR3 consists of 13 residues. CDR3 coding DNA: TGTGCCAGTAGTACCGTGAGAAACACTGAAGCTTTCTTT. Its protein product is CASSTVRNTEAFF.

This clone was observed a single time. V and J are TRBV2 and TRBJ2-1; no definite D call. The CDR3 runs to 14 residues. The V gene lost 8 bases and the J gene lost 6 bases, with 17 bases spanning the gap. In germline, CDR1 is SNHLY, CDR2 FYNNEI. The CDR3 nucleotides are TGTGCCAGCCTTCAGAGGTTAAGTGGCAATGAGCAGTTCTTC. It yields the protein CASLQRLSGNEQFF.

The table lists this clone with a few counts. A read error may explain this, as a much larger clone is one base away. V and J are TRBV2 and TRBJ1-1; D remains unclear. The CDR3 consists of 13 residues. Germline lookup yields CDR1 SNHLY and CDR2 FYNNEI. V was pared by 6 bases and J by 0 bases, with 8 bases between. This chain's CDR3 is CASRLDMNTEAFF. CDR3 nucleotides: TGTGCCAGCAGGTTAGATATGAACACTGAAGCTTTCTTT.

A word on this clone: Other DNA sequences within the sample encode an identical CDR3. The chain combines TRBV9 with TRBJ2-6; D remains unclear. The CDR3 extends over 15 amino acids. Germline assignment: CDR1 SGDLS and CDR2 YYNGEE. With 0 bases removed from V and 0 bases from J, the gap between germline ends came to 4 bases. CDR3 region: CASSVGSSGANVLTF. The CDR3 DNA follows: TGTGCCAGCAGCGTAGGATCCTCTGGGGCCAACGTCCTGACTTTC.

The chain has TRBV11-2 and TRBJ1-6; 9 positions match TRBD1. With 5 bases clipped from V and 9 bases from J, the junction kept 11 bases outside the gene matches. In germline, CDR1 is SGHAT, CDR2 FQNNGV. The CDR3 length is 16 residues. The CDR3 is CASSIGTGRTGSPLHF. The CDR3 DNA sequence: TGTGCCAGCAGCATCGGGACAGGGAGAACTGGTTCACCCCTCCACTTT.

CDR3 nucleotides: TGTGCCAGTAGTATACGGGGGAGGGAGAACACTGAAGCTTTCTTT. Translation: CASSIRGRENTEAFF. This chain uses TRBV19 with TRBJ1-1; D may be TRBD1 (5 bases). V lost 2 bases, J lost 1 base, and 11 bases lay in between. Germline V CDR1 and CDR2: LNHDA, SQIVND (reference sequence). This CDR3 has 15 amino acids.

The chain employs TRBV4-1 and TRBJ1-2; D is uncertain. Germline V lookup: CDR1 MGHRA, CDR2 YSYEKL. CDR3 size: 15 residues. The V end was cut by 1 base, the J end by 3 bases, with 12 bases between. In DNA form, the CDR3 reads TGCGCCAGCAGCCAAGGTGACGGGATATACTATGGCTACACCTTC. Translating gives CASSQGDGIYYGYTF.

Only one count was recorded for this clone. The CDR3 DNA is TGTGCCAGCTGGCGTCAGGGCGGGAGGCCAGAGACCCAGTACTTC. It yields the protein CASWRQGGRPETQYF. This rearrangement joins TRBV28 to TRBJ2-5; TRBD2 aligns across 8 bases. The CDR3 loop spans 15 amino acids. Germline CDR1 MDHEN, CDR2 SYDVKM. V lost 8 bases to trimming and J lost 4 bases; unmatched junction nucleotides: 12.

V and J are TRBV6-5 and TRBJ1-2; 7 nucleotides align to TRBD1. The germline V gene has CDR1 MNHEY and CDR2 SVGAGI. V trimming: 4 bases; J trimming: 8 bases; junction bases outside the gene matches: 13. This CDR3 contains 15 residues. The CDR3 sequence: CASSSQTTGIGGYTF. Here the CDR3 DNA reads TGTGCCAGCAGTTCCCAGACGACAGGGATCGGCGGCTACACCTTC.

This sequence joins TRBV5-6 and TRBJ1-6, with TRBD1 matching over 9 bases. After removal of 5 bases from V and 9 bases from J, the junction contained 9 bases not matched to a gene. The CDR3 loop spans 15 amino acids. CDR1 SGHDT and CDR2 YYEEEE come from the germline V gene. CDR3 region: CASSNPGQGPSPLHF. The CDR3 region has the DNA TGTGCCAGCAGTAACCCGGGACAGGGACCTTCACCCCTCCACTTT.

Comments on this clone: A clone one base away is much larger, so this may be a read error. The V gene is TRBV7-9, the J gene TRBJ2-1; 8 positions agree with TRBD2. J was trimmed by 4 bases and V by 1 base; bases with no gene match: 0. The CDR3 runs to 14 residues. Germline V gives CDR1 SEHNR, CDR2 FQNEAQ (reference sequence). This chain's CDR3 is CASSLGLAYNEQFF. The DNA for the CDR3 is TGTGCCAGCAGCTTAGGACTAGCGTACAATGAGCAGTTCTTC. The full variable domain, with the rest looked up from reference TRBV7-9 and TRBJ2-1, is DTGVSQNPRHKITKRGQNVTFRCDPISEHNRLYWYRQTLGQGPEFLTYFQNEAQLEKSRLLSDRFSAERPKGSFSTLEIQRTEQGDSAMYLCASSLGLAYNEQFFGPGTRLTVL.

CDR3 in DNA: TGTGCCAGCAGCTTGGAGATCTCTGGAAACACCATATATTTT. Translated: CASSLEISGNTIYF. The chain recombines TRBV5-6 with TRBJ1-3, with D unresolved. The CDR3 consists of 14 residues. Per the germline V gene, CDR1 is SGHDT and CDR2 is YYEEEE. The V and J ends lost 0 bases and 0 bases respectively, with 4 bases between them.

This clone was recorded a few times. J is TRBJ2-3 and V is TRBV5-4; TRBD1 matches 11 bases. V shed 5 bases, J shed 4 bases, and the junction held 6 bases outside the gene matches. The CDR3 covers 15 residues. Germline V lookup: CDR1 SGHNT, CDR2 YYREEE (reference sequence). CDR3: CASSSRTGGSDTQYF. The CDR3 bases are TGTGCCAGCAGTTCCCGGACAGGGGGCTCAGATACGCAGTATTTT.

V is TRBV7-6 and J is TRBJ1-1, with D unresolved. Trimming shortened V by 2 bases and J by 6 bases, and 13 bases separated the two germline ends. CDR1 and CDR2 from the germline V gene are SGHVS and FNYEAQ. The CDR3 spans 14 residues. CDR3 bases: TGTGCCAGCAGCTTAATAGTTTCGACTTCTGAAGCTTTCTTT. Amino acids: CASSLIVSTSEAFF.